The present T cell receptor beta chain was sequenced within a study of blood T cell repertoires in COVID-19. Study-level background: Acute and convalescent COVID-19 samples came from the United States, Italy and Spain. In each case, the material was cDNA or gDNA derived from T cells, B-cell-depleted T cells, or PBMCs.

How the authors handled the data: Using reference gene primer amplification, nucleated cell counts were estimated. Measured with immunoSEQ multiplex PCR; TCRdb has only the in-frame clones, and not every one. That table furnishes V, J and clone size, whereas the DNA furnished D and trimming. The profile shows 150,000 to 200,000 clones, around 83% of them singletons. V was cut by 6 bases and J by 8 bases, with 13 bases left in between. CDR3 length equals 12 residues. Germline-derived CDR1 and CDR2 are MDHEN and SYDVKM. Sequences were obtained from peripheral blood. The TCR was taken from a human donor in a cohort sampled during active COVID-19. J is TRBJ1-2 and V is TRBV28, with D perhaps TRBD1 (5 bases). The CDR3 nucleotides read TGTGCCAGCAGCGACAGAAGTAGGGGCTACACCTTC. It yields the protein CASSDRSRGYTF.